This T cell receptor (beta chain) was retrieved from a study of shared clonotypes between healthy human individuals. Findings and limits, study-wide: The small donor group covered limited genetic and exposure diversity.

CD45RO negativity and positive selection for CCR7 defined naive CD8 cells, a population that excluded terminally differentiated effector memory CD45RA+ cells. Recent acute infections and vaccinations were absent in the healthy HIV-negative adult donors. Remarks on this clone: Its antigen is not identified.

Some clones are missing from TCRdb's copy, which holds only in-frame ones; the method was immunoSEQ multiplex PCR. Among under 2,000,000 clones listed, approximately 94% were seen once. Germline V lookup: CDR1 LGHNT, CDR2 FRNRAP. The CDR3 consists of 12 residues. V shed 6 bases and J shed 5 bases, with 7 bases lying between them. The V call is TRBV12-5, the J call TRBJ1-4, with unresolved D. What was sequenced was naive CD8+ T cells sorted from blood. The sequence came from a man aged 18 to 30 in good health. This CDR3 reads CASGGTNEKLFF. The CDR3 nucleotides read TGTGCTAGTGGGGGCACGAATGAAAAACTGTTTTTT. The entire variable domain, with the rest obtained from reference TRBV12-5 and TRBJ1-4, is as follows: DARVTQTPRHKVTEMGQEVTMRCQPILGHNTVFWYRQTMMQGLELLAYFRNRAPLDDSGMPKDRFSAEMPDATLATLKIQPSEPRDSAVYFCASGGTNEKLFFGSGTQLSVL.